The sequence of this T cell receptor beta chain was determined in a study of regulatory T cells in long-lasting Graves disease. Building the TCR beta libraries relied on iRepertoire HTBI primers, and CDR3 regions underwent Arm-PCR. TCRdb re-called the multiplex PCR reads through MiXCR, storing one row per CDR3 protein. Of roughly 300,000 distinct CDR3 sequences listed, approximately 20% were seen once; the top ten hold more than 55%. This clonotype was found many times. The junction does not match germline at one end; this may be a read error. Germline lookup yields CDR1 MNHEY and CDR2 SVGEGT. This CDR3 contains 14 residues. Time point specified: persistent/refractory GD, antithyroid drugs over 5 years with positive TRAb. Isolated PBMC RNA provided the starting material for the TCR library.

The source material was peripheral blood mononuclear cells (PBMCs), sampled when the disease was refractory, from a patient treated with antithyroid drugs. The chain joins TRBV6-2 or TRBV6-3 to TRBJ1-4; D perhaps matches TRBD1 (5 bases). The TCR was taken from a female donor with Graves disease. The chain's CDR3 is CASSYSGEGIFLVF. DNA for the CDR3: TGTGCCAGCAGTTACTCGGGGGAAGGGATCTTTCTCGTCTTC.